Each of the 2 T cell receptor beta chains below was sequenced from the same sample in a study of blood T cell repertoires in COVID-19. Profiled with immunoSEQ multiplex PCR; TCRdb holds only in-frame clones, not every one. The data hold 40,000 to 60,000 clones, with over 80% observed a single time. What was sequenced was peripheral blood. The receptors come from a man aged 50 to 59 with acute or convalescent COVID-19.

The gene calls are TRBV5-1 and TRBJ2-7, with TRBD2 as a possible D gene (5 bases). Germline V gene sequence: CDR1 SGHRS, CDR2 YFSETQ. The CDR3 has 14 residues. Trimming left V 4 bases short and J 4 bases short, with 15 bases between. CDR3 in amino acids: CASSVYSGEYEQYF. The CDR3 nucleotides are TGCGCCAGCAGCGTTTATTCCGGGGAGTACGAGCAGTACTTC. Drawing the rest from reference TRBV5-1 and TRBJ2-7, the complete variable domain is KAGVTQTPRYLIKTRGQQVTLSCSPISGHRSVSWYQQTPGQGLQFLFEYFSETQRNKGNFPGRFSGRQFSNSRSEMNVSTLELGDSALYLCASSVYSGEYEQYFGPGTRLTVT.

This chain connects TRBV4-3 to TRBJ2-5, with TRBD2 matching 8 bases. Germline assignment: CDR1 LGHNA and CDR2 YSLEER. V lost 4 bases and J lost 4; bases outside the gene matches: 5. CDR3 length equals 14 residues. The CDR3 is CASSLTSGGETQYF. The CDR3 region has the DNA TGCGCCAGCAGCCTCACAAGCGGGGGAGAGACCCAGTACTTC.